This T cell receptor beta chain derives from a study of CD8+CD57+ T cells in acquired aplastic anemia. The CDR3 extends over 12 amino acids. Germline-derived CDR1 and CDR2 are SNHLY and FYNNEI. V gave up 8 bases and J gave up 3 bases, with 9 bases separating them. Genomic DNA was employed as the template in profiling TCR beta VDJ and CDR3. A single record per CDR3 protein comes from TCRdb applying MiXCR to the reads. Here the sample spans roughly 300,000 distinct CDR3 sequences, around three fifths being singletons. The TCR comes from a human donor with severe aplastic anemia or a healthy control (not recorded which). Input material: sorted CD4+, CD8+, or CD8+CD57+ T cells (not recorded which) from PBMCs. J is TRBJ2-3 and V is TRBV2; D remains unclear. CDR3 nucleotides: TGTGCCAGCGCTTCTCTGACAGATACGCAGTATTTT. Amino acids: CASASLTDTQYF. Together with reference TRBV2 and TRBJ2-3, the CDR3 gives the full variable domain: EPEVTQTPSHQVTQMGQEVILRCVPISNHLYFYWYRQILGQKVEFLVSFYNNEISEKSEIFDDQFSVERPDGSNFTLKIRSTKLEDSAMYFCASASLTDTQYFGPGTRLTVL.